What follows is one T cell receptor beta chain and its context. What this receptor recognizes is not known. No qualities accompany the bases; no much larger clone lies one base away. Ficoll-Paque density gradient centrifugation was used to isolate PBMCs. The sample was run on an Illumina NovaSeq 6000. TCRalpha and TCRbeta cDNA libraries were constructed by 5'RACE with constant-segment primers, with sample barcodes and unique molecular identifiers being introduced. Trizol reagent was used to extract RNA from every sample. Library amplification was performed in two PCR steps, and a second sample barcode and Illumina TruSeq adapters were introduced in the second step. Sequencing of libraries was performed on an Illumina NovaSeq with 2 x 150 bp paired-end reads. Under the source paper's analysis protocol: Demultiplexing of reads and collapsing into UMI-guided consensus sequences were performed with migec v1.2.7. With mixcr v2.1.11, UMI consensuses were aligned to TRA and TRB V and J templates and assembled into clonotypes. A clonotype was counted as expanded or contracted only when both edgeR and NoisET called the clonotype significant, with the noise models trained on biological replicates. For edgeR calls, the cutoffs were a false discovery rate-adjusted p below 0.01 and a log2 fold-change threshold of 1. As an exploratory analysis of dynamics, PCA with hierarchical clustering was applied to max-normalized trajectories of the 1000 most abundant clonotypes. The CD4 or CD8 phenotype of responding clones was assigned using the separately sequenced CD4+ and CD8+ repertoires. TCRdb handled the public reads itself, with Q25 trimming in fastp and clone calling in MiXCR, and kept productive beta chains. CDR3 protein sequences are deduplicated, and each keeps its most common genes and DNA. These V and J calls derive from TCRdb rather than the authors' analysis. In this sample the table shows under 550,000 distinct CDR3 sequences, roughly 18% of which occur a single time. In total, the top ten clones hold 20% to 25% of the sample.

This record belongs to a study of T-cell memory formation after mild COVID-19 (dated by TCRdb to 2020 to 2023). In terms of the full investigation: TCR sequence clusters from the two donors were largely donor specific. Two young, previously healthy adult volunteers made up the cohort, one male and one female. In a couple of donors, T-cell clones that expanded and contracted after mild COVID-19 were tracked by sequencing TCRalpha and TCRbeta repertoires over time. The research as a whole found: Contracting CD4+ clones were found mainly in CM and EM memory subsets, while CD8+ clones were enriched in EMRA. The second-wave clones that peaked on day 37 were not confirmed to be SARS-CoV-2 specific. Some responding clones were detected in pre-infection memory, which suggested that pre-existing cross-reactive memory T cells had joined the SARS-CoV-2 response. The study covered only a couple of mild cases, and larger cohorts including severe cases with pre-infection samples were considered necessary. Clones contracting from day 15 to 85 had balanced CD4/CD8 phenotypes, while a second wave expanding from day 15 to 37 was biased towards CD4+.

The germline ends are 14 bases apart after V is trimmed by 0 bases and J by 0 bases. The CDR3 has 16 amino acids, counting the end cysteine and phenylalanine. The kept DNA is CDR3 alone, 48 bases in frame from the first base. The germline V gene (reference sequence) sets CDR1 to DFQATT and CDR2 to SNEGSKA. The V and J segments used are TRBV20-1 and TRBJ1-2; possibly the D gene is TRBD1, per 6 matching bases. Sequencing used PBMCs or a T cell subset sorted from them (not recorded which). The clonotype comes from a man aged 18-30 years who had mild COVID-19 (a few samples of this study predate the infection). The sample titles of this study are shuffled in the database, so cell type and time point are left out; the donor was told from shared clones. The DNA sequence is TGCAGTGCTAGAGATCTCAAAAGGACAGCTAACTATGGCTACACCTTC. Its translation is CSARDLKRTANYGYTF.